These T cell receptor beta chains were read from a single sample in a study of T cell repertoires in cytomegalovirus infection. TCRdb reanalysed the reads using MiXCR and keeps one entry per CDR3 protein. The sample has fewer than 900,000 distinct CDR3 sequences; 25% to 30% are singletons. These TCRs' antigens remain unknown. Sample: cultured CD8+ T cells from PBMCs, taken from culture after CMV antigen stimulation. The source of these receptors is a human donor in good health (CMV status not recorded). Some clones in this sample may be carry-over from other donors' samples. CDR3s include the opening cysteine and the closing phenylalanine or tryptophan.

>TRBV12-3/TRBV12-4|TRBJ2-3
CASSPPSGVRNTQYF
>TRBV18|TRBJ1-1
CASSPTGQGREAFF
>TRBV7-2|TRBJ1-1
CASSPKNSVVSTEAFF
>TRBV19|TRBJ1-5
CASRDRGKGNQPQHF
>TRBV6-2/TRBV6-3|TRBJ1-5
CASSYGRQPQHF
>TRBV6-6|TRBJ1-1
CASSYRAYTEVFF
>TRBV7-9|TRBJ2-1
CGSSLPDRVSYNEQFF
>TRBV7-6|TRBJ2-2
CASSLAPGGYPGELFF
>TRBV4-1|TRBJ1-5
CASSSSAGARVQPQHF
>TRBV5-1|TRBJ2-3
CASRSVGEGTDTQYF
>TRBV9|TRBJ1-1
CASSVEGAFVSDTEAFF
>TRBV7-8|TRBJ1-1
CASSLRYIATEAFF
>TRBV28|TRBJ1-3
CASSWNGPTIYF
>TRBV11-3|TRBJ2-6
CASSAPTVDGSGANVLTF
>TRBV12-3/TRBV12-4|TRBJ2-7
CASSLSPIQAPYEQYF
>TRBV6-2/TRBV6-3|TRBJ2-2
CASSYARPTRDRPTGELFF
>TRBV5-4|TRBJ2-7
CASRADTPYEQYF
>TRBV27|TRBJ2-3
CASSPSEDTQYF
>TRBV19|TRBJ1-6
CASSSQPTGNNSPLHF
>TRBV7-3|TRBJ2-6
CASSFIRDREGSGANVLTF
>TRBV11-1|TRBJ1-1
CASSLRRQRNTEAFF
>TRBV3-1|TRBJ2-3
CASSPVLTSTDTQYF
>TRBV7-2|TRBJ1-2
CASSVLNRTGTYGYTF
>TRBV4-2|TRBJ1-1
CASSQVPRAPLNTEAFF
>TRBV6-1|TRBJ1-5
CASRLGRDTYQPQHF
>TRBV7-8|TRBJ2-1
CASSSMTSGGGDEQFF
>TRBV20-1|TRBJ1-1
CSARETVRAFF
>TRBV4-2|TRBJ2-3
CASSQDLASTDTQYF
>TRBV7-2|TRBJ1-5
CASSLGLFGNQPQHF
>TRBV29-1|TRBJ2-7
CSVDWGYEQYF
>TRBV7-8|TRBJ2-1
CASSPSFGTDPYNEQFF